The source of this T cell receptor (beta chain) is a study of radiation and T cells in renal cell carcinoma. The CDR3 extends over 19 amino acids. With 2 bases removed from V and 1 base from J, the gap between germline ends came to 23 bases. CDR1 and CDR2 from the germline V gene are SGHTA and FQGNSA. Libraries were prepared by immunoSEQ multiplex PCR; TCRdb keeps only in-frame clonotypes and omits some of them. The sample yields roughly 130,000 clones, 85% to 90% seen once. Time point noted: blood 2 weeks post-SBRT. Stated treatment: 15 Gy SBRT to primary tumor, nephrectomy 4 weeks later. Findings and limits, study-wide: Pretreatment tumor biopsies were lacking, so baseline clonotypes are unknown. In blood, top tumor clones expanded by 2 weeks, shrinking by 4.

About this clone: Its target is unknown.

The rearrangement joins TRBV7-2 to TRBJ1-1, with a tentative D call TRBD1 (5 bases). The receptor was derived from a woman aged 70-85 years with renal cell carcinoma. The sample was blood, taken from a patient whose treatment included radiotherapy and nephrectomy. CDR3 nucleotide sequence: TGTGCCAGCAGCTTAAGCATGTGGACGACCGGGGCGGGGAACACTGAAGCTTTCTTT. This sequence encodes CASSLSMWTTGAGNTEAFF.